This T cell receptor (beta chain) was sequenced during a study of tumor-infiltrating lymphocytes in primary liver carcinoma (dated by TCRdb to the late 2010s). Background for the entire study: Roughly 5 patients with histopathologically diagnosed primary liver carcinoma underwent surgical resection in China between 2015 and March 2016. The five patients had tumors of stage T1-T3 N0M0, with maximum diameters ranging from about 4 to 11 cm. A total of around 35 specimens from 5 patients went through TCRbeta repertoire sequencing, namely 25 tumor regions, 5 adjacent noncancerous liver tissues and 5 peripheral blood samples. Of the five patients, three men and two women aged 30 to 69 years, four had hepatocellular carcinoma and one had combined HCC and intrahepatic cholangiocarcinoma. Roughly 3.5 to 7.5 million productive TCRbeta reads were obtained per sample, and no significant difference in read depth was found between tissue types. Across five regions of each liver tumor, along with adjacent normal tissue and blood, the study brought together TCRbeta repertoire sequencing, expression microarrays and whole-exome sequencing. High reproducibility was observed for the technical replicate repertoires, with mean shared-clone rates around 0.89 and correlation coefficients above 0.95.

Using a constant-region primer and ProtoScript II reverse transcriptase, TCRbeta-specific cDNA was reverse-transcribed from approximately 500 ng total RNA. TCRbeta libraries were built with three nested multiplex PCR rounds, a slightly modified ARM-PCR procedure. The first two PCR rounds used multiplex TRBV1-TRBV30 forward primers with a Cbeta reverse primer, each for approximately 9 cycles. Sample barcodes and Illumina adapters were added in a final 25-cycle PCR using Deep VentR polymerase. Before sequencing, amplicons of 200-500 bp were gel-purified using a QIAquick gel extraction kit. TCRbeta amplicons were sequenced on an Illumina HiSeq 2500 with 250-bp paired-end reads. The source study handled its data this way. Trimmomatic v0.33 was used to quality-trim the reads, and FLASH v1.2.11 was used to merge paired reads so that full CDR3 sequences could be recovered. V, D and J germline segments were assigned to the rearranged TCRbeta sequences by MiGEC v1.2.1b. Clonotype statistics and Shannon-Wiener diversity indices were computed with VDJtools v1.0.0. Except for diversity analysis, only the 250 most abundant clonotypes of each sample were used in subsequent analyses to reduce sampling bias. Starting from the raw public reads, TCRdb applied fastp trimming at Q25, assembled clones with MiXCR and retained in-frame beta chains. Rows are unified per CDR3 protein, each entry keeping the most common DNA and genes. The V and J calls were not made by the authors but by TCRdb's processing. The sample table holds about 330,000 distinct CDR3 sequences, of which less than 65% were seen once. The ten largest account for about 6.5% of the sample.

Blood RNA was extracted from unsorted whole blood using TRIzol reagent, and germline DNA was obtained with the DNeasy Blood & Tissue kit. Chronic HBV infection was present in the patients, and the patients were treatment-naive at sampling. Before surgery, approximately 4 milliliters of peripheral blood were collected into K2EDTA tubes. V loses 1 base of germline sequence and J loses 8 bases, and the interval between the two ends is 14 bases. There are 15 amino acids in the CDR3, from cysteine to phenylalanine inclusive. CDR3 DNA only is kept here, 45 bases in frame from base 1. The germline V gene supplies CDR1 MNHNS and CDR2 SASEGT. About this clonotype: Its antigen is currently not known. Base qualities are not at hand, and no much larger clone is one base apart.

What the research found in general, with its limitations: Comparison of CD4+ and CD8+ T cell repertoires was precluded by the use of bulk unsorted samples. Pairs of tumor regions showed greater repertoire overlap (mean 36%) than tumor-adjacent pairs (around 17%) or tumor-blood pairs (approximately 14%), which is consistent with antigen-driven expansion. With just five patients in the study, the authors point out that the findings should be validated in a larger study. Only the TCR beta chain was sequenced, so true repertoire diversity is likely underestimated because unpaired alpha chains were not captured. A significantly larger repertoire fraction was made up by the top 250 clones in tumors than in blood (p = 0.039).

The TCR sequence derives from a man aged 35-49 years with primary liver carcinoma and hepatitis B virus infection. The sample taken for sequencing was peripheral blood. The chain joins TRBV6-1 to TRBJ2-2; the D gene remains uncertain. The nucleotides are TGTGCCAGCAGTGAAGAGTTGGGAAACATTGGGGAGCTGTTTTTT. Translated, this is CASSEELGNIGELFF.